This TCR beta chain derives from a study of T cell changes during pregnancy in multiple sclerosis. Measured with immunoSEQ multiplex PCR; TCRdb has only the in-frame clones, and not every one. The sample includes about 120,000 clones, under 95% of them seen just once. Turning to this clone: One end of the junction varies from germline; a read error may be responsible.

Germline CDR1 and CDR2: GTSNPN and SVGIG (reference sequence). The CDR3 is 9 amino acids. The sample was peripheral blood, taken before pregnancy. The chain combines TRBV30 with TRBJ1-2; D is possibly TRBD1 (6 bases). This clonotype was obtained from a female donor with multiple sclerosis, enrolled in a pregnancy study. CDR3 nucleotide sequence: TGTGCCTGTTTGGGGGGGCCGTACTTC. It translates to CACLGGPYF. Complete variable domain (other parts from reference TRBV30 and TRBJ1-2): SQTIHQWPATLVQPVGSPLSLECTVEGTSNPNLYWYRQAAGRGLQLLFYSVGIGQISSEVPQNLSASRPQDRQFILSSKKLLLSDSGFYLCACLGGPYFGSGTRLTVV.